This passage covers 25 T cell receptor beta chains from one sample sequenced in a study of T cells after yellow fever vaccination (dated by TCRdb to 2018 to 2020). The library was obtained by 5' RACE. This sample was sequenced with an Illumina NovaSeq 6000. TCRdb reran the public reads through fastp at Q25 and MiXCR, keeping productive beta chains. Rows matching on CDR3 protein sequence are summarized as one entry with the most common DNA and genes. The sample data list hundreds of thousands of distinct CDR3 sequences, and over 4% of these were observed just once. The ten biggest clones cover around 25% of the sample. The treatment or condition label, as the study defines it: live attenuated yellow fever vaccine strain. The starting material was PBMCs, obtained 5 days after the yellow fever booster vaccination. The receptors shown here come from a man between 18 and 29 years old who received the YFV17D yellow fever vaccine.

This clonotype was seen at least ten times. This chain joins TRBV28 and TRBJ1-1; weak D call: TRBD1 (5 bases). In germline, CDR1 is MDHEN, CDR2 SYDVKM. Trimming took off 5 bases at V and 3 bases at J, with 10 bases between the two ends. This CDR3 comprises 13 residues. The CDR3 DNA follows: TGTGCCAGCAGTCAGGGAGGGTACACTGAAGCTTTCTTT. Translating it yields CASSQGGYTEAFF.

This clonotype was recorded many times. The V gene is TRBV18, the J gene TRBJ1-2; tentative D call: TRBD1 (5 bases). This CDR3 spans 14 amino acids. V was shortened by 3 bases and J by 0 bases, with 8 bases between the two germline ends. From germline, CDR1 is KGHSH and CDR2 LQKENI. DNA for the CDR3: TGTGCCAGCTCACCCACAGGAACTAACTATGGCTACACCTTC. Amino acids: CASSPTGTNYGYTF.

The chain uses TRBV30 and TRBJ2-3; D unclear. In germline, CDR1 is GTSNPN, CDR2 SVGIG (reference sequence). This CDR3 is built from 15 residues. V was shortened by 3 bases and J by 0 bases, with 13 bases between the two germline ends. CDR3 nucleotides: TGTGCCTGGAGCGTACTTGGCAGGAGCACAGATACGCAGTATTTT. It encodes CAWSVLGRSTDTQYF.

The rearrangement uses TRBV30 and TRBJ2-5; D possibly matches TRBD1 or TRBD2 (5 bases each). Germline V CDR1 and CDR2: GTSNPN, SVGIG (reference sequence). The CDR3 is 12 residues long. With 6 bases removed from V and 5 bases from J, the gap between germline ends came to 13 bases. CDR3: CACNWGGETQYF. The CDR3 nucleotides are TGTGCCTGTAATTGGGGCGGGGAGACCCAGTACTTC.

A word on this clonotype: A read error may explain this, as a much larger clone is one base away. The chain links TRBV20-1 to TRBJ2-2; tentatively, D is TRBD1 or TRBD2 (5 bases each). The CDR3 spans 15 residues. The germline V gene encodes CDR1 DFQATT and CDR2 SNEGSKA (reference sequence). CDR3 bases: TGCGGTGCTATCCGGGCCGGGACGGCCACCGGGGAGCTGTTTTTT. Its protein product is CGAIRAGTATGELFF.

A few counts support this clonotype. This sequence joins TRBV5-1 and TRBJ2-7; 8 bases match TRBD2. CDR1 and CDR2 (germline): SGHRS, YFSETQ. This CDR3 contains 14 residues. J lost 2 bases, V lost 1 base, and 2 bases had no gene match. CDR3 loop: CASSLFGGAYEQYF. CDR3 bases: TGCGCCAGCAGCTTGTTCGGGGGGGCCTACGAGCAGTACTTC.

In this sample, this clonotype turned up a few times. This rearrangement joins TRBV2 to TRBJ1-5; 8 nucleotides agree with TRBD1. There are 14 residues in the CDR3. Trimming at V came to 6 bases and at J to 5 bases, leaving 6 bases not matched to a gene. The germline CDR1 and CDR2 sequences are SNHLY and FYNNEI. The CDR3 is CASRELDRDQPQHF. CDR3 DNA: TGTGCCAGCAGGGAACTGGACAGGGATCAGCCCCAGCATTTT.

The CDR3 bases are TGCGCCAGCAGCCCGGAAGACAGTAGCAATCAGCCCCAGCATTTT. As protein: CASSPEDSSNQPQHF. This chain links TRBV4-1 with TRBJ1-5; perhaps TRBD1 as D (5 bases). This CDR3 has 15 amino acids. From germline, CDR1 is MGHRA and CDR2 YSYEKL. Trimming stripped 4 bases from V and 0 bases from J, with 10 bases between.

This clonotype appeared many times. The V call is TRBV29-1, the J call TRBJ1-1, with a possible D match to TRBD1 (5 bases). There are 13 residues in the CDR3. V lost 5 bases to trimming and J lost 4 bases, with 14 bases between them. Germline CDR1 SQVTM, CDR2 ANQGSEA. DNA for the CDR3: TGCAGCGTTTGGTGGGGCGGGGGCACTGAAGCTTTCTTT. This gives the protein CSVWWGGGTEAFF.

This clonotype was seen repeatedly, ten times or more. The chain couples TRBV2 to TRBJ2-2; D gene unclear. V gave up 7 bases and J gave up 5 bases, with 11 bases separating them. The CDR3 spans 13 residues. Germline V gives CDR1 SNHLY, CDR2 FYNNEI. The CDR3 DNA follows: TGTGCCAGCAATGTACGAGTGACCGGGGAGCTGTTTTTT. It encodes CASNVRVTGELFF.

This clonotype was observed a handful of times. The CDR3 sequence: CASGLVDNTEAFF. Written as DNA, the CDR3 is TGTGCCAGTGGCTTGGTAGATAACACTGAAGCTTTCTTT. The gene calls are TRBV7-2 and TRBJ1-1; D not certain. From germline, CDR1 is SGHTA and CDR2 FQGNSA. The CDR3 runs to 13 residues. The germline V and J ends were trimmed by 9 bases and 2 bases, with 13 bases remaining between them.

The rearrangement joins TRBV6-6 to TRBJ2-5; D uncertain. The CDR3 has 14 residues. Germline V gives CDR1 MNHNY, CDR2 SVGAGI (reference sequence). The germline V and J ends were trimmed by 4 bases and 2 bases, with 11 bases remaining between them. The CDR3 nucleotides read TGTGCCAGCAGTTTGAGCATCGGGCAAGAGACCCAGTACTTC. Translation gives CASSLSIGQETQYF.

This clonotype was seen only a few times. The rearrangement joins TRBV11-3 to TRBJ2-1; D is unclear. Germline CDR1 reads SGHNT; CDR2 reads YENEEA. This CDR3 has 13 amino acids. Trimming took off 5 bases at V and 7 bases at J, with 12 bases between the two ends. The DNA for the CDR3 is TGTGCCAGCAGCCCAGAGAGGTGGAATGAGCAGTTCTTC. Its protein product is CASSPERWNEQFF.

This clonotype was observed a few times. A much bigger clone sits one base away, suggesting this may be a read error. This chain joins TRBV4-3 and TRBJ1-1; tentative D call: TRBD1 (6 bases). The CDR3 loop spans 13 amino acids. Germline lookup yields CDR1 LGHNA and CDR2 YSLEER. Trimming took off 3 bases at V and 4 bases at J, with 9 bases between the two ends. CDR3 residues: CASSQQGFTEAFF. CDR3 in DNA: TGCGCCAGCAGCCAGCAGGGGTTCACTGAAGCTTTCTTT.

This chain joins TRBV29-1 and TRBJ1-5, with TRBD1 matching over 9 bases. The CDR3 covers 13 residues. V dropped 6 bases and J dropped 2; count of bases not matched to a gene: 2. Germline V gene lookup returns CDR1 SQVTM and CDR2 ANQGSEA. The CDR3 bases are TGCAGCGTGCGGACAGGGGGCAATCAGCCCCAGCATTTT. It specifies CSVRTGGNQPQHF.

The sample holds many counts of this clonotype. The CDR3 loop reads CASTSRGQGKGYEQYV. The CDR3 DNA follows: TGTGCCAGCACCTCTAGGGGACAGGGGAAAGGCTACGAGCAGTACGTC. The chain is built from TRBV28 and TRBJ2-7; 10 nucleotides line up with TRBD1. Germline V CDR1 and CDR2: MDHEN, SYDVKM. The CDR3 has 16 residues. Trimming cost V 7 bases and J 3 bases; bases outside gene matches: 12.

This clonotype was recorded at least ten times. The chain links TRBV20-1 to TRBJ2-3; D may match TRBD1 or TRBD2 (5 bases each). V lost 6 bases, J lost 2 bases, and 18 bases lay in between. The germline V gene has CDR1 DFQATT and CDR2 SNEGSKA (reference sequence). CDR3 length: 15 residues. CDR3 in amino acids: CSAATPGDVTDTQYF. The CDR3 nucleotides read TGCAGTGCCGCTACCCCCGGGGACGTCACAGATACGCAGTATTTT.

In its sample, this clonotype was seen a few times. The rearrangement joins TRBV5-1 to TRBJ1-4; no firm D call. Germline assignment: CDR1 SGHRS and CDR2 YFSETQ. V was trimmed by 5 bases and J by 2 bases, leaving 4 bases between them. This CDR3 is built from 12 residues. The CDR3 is CASRATNEKLFF. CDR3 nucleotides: TGCGCCAGCAGAGCCACTAATGAAAAACTGTTTTTT.

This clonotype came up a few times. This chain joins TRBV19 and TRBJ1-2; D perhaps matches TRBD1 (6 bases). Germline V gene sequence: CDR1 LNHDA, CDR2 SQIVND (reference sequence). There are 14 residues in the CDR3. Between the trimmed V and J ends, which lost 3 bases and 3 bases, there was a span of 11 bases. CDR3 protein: CASSIWSGDYGYTF. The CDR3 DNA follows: TGTGCCAGTAGTATTTGGTCAGGGGACTATGGCTACACCTTC.

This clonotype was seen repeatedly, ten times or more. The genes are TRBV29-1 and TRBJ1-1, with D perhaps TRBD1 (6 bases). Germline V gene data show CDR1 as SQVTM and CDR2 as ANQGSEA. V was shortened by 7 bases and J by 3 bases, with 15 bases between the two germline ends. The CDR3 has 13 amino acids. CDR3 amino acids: CSGSEGVDTEAFF. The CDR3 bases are TGCAGCGGGTCCGAGGGGGTGGACACTGAAGCTTTCTTT.

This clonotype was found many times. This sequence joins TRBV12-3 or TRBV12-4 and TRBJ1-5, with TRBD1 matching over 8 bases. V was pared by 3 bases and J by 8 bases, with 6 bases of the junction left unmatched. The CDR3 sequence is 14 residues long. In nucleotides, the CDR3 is TGTGCCAGCAGTTTGGACAGGGCGCTTAAGCCCCAGCATTTT. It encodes CASSLDRALKPQHF.

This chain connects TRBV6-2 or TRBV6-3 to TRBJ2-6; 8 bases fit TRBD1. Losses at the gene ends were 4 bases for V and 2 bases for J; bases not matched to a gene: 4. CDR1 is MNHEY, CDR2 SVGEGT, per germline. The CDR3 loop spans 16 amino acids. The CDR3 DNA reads TGTGCCAGCAGTTTGGCAGGGGGCGCTGGGGCCAACGTCCTGACTTTC. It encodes CASSLAGGAGANVLTF.

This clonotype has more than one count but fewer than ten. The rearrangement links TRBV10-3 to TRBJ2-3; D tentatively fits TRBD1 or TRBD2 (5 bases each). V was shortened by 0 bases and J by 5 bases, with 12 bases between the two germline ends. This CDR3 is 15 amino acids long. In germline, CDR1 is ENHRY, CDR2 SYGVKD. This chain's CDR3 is CAISESKGAGDTQYF. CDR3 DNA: TGTGCCATCAGTGAGTCGAAAGGGGCGGGAGATACGCAGTATTTT.

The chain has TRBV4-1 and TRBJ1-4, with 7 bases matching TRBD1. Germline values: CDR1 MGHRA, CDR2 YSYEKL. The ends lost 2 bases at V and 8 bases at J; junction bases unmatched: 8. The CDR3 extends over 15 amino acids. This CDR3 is CASSQQTGRGEKLFF. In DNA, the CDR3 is TGCGCCAGCAGCCAACAGACAGGGAGGGGCGAAAAACTGTTTTTT.

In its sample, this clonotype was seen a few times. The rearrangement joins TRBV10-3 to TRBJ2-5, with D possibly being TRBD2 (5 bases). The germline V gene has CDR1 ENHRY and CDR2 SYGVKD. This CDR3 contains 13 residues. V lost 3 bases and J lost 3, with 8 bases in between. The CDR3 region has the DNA TGTGCCATCAGTGACGAACTAGAAGAGACCCAGTACTTC. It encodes CAISDELEETQYF.